The sequence of this T cell receptor beta chain was determined in a study of blood T cell repertoires in COVID-19. On the study more broadly: Acute-phase and convalescent COVID-19 samples originated in the United States, Italy and Spain.

Participants reported their clinical history, and cohort assignment relied on those reports. Cohort 3 donors were reported recovered after two negative PCRs, clearance, or symptom resolution. Study processing details: Quantification of nucleated cells was approximated via reference gene primer amplification. TCRdb's copy holds only in-frame clones and misses some; the assay was immunoSEQ multiplex PCR. V and J calls and clone size are copied from that table; D and trimming were computed from the DNA. The sample records over 200,000 clones, around 83% being singletons. V lost 6 bases, J lost 4 bases, and 9 bases lay in between. This CDR3 region has 12 residues. Germline V gene data show CDR1 as LGHNT and CDR2 as FRNRAP.

Material for sequencing was PBMCs or T cells enriched from blood (not recorded which). The sequence derives from a woman aged 40 to 50 who had recovered from COVID-19. The chain has TRBV12-5 and TRBJ1-2; D is uncertain. CDR3 DNA sequence: TGTGCTAGTGGGCGAGACATCTATGGCTACACCTTC. It encodes CASGRDIYGYTF. Full variable domain (rest looked up from reference TRBV12-5 and TRBJ1-2): DARVTQTPRHKVTEMGQEVTMRCQPILGHNTVFWYRQTMMQGLELLAYFRNRAPLDDSGMPKDRFSAEMPDATLATLKIQPSEPRDSAVYFCASGRDIYGYTFGSGTRLTVV.